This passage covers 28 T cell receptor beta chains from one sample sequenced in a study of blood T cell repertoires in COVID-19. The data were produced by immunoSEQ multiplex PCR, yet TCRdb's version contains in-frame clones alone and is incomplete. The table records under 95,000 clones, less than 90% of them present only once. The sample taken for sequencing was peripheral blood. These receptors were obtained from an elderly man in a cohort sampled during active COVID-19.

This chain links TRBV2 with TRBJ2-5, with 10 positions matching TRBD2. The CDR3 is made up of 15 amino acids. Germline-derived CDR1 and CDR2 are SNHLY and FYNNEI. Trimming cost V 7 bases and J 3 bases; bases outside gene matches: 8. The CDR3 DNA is TGTGCCAGCACCAAGAGAACTAGCGGGGAAGAGACCCAGTACTTC. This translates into CASTKRTSGEETQYF.

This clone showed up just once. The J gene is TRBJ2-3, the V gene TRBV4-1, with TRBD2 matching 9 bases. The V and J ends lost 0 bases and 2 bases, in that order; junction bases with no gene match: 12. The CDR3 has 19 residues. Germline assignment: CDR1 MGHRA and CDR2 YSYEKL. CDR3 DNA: TGCGCCAGCAGCCAAGAACCCCCCGCGGCTAGCGGGACCACAGATACGCAGTATTTT. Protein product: CASSQEPPAASGTTDTQYF.

In DNA form, the CDR3 reads TGTGCCAGCAGCCAAGATCGGCAGGGAGGCACCGGGGAGCTGTTTTTT. Translation: CASSQDRQGGTGELFF. The gene calls are TRBV3-1 (or the pseudogene TRBV3-2) and TRBJ2-2; D possibly corresponds to TRBD2 (6 bases). Germline CDR1 is LGHDT and CDR2 is YNNKEL (reference sequence). V was pared by 0 bases and J by 4 bases, with 12 bases between. The CDR3 contains 16 residues.

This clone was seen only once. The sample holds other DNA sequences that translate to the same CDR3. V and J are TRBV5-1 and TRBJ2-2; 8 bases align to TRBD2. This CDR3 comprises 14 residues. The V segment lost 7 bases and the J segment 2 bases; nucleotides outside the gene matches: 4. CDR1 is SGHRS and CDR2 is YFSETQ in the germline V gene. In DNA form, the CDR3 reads TGCGCCAGCGAGCGGGGGTTAAACACCGGGGAGCTGTTTTTT. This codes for CASERGLNTGELFF.

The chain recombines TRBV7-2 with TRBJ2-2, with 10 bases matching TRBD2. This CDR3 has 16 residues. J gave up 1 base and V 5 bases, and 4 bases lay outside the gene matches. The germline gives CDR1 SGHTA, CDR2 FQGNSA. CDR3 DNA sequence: TGTGCCAGCAGCCACCGACTAGCGGGGAACACCGGGGAGCTGTTTTTT. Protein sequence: CASSHRLAGNTGELFF.

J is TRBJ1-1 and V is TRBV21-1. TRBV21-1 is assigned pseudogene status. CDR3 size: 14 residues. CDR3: CASSRGGQGTEAFF. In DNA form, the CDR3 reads TGTGCCAGCAGCAGGGGGGGGCAGGGCACTGAAGCTTTCTTT.

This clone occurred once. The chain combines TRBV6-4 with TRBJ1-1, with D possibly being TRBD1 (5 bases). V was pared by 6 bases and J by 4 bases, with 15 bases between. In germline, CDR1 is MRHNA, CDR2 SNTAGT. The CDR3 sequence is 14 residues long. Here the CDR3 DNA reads TGTGCCAGCAGCCCAGTCTTGGGGGGCACTGAAGCTTTCTTT. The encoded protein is CASSPVLGGTEAFF.

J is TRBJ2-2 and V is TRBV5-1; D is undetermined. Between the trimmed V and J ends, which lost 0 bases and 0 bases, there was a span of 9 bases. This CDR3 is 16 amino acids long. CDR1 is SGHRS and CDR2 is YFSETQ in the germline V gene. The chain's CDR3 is CASSLGAGTNTGELFF. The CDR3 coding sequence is TGCGCCAGCAGCTTGGGGGCAGGCACGAACACCGGGGAGCTGTTTTTT.

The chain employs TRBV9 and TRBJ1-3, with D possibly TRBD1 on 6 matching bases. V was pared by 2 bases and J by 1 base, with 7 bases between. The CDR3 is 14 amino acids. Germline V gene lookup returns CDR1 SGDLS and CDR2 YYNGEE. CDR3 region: CASSVQGSGNTIYF. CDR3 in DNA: TGTGCCAGCAGCGTTCAGGGGTCTGGAAACACCATATATTTT.

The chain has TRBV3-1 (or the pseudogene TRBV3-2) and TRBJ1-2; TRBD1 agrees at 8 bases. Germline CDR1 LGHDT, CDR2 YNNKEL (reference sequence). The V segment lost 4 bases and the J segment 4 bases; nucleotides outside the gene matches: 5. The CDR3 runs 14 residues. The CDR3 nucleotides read TGTGCCAGCAGCCCCAGGGGGCCCTTCTATGGCTACACCTTC. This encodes CASSPRGPFYGYTF.

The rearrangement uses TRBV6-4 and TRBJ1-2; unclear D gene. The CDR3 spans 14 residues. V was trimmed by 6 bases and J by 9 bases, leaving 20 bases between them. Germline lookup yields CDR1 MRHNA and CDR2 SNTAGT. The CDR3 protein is CASSIERRSYSYTF. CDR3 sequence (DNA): TGTGCCAGCAGCATCGAACGGAGGAGTTATAGCTACACCTTC.

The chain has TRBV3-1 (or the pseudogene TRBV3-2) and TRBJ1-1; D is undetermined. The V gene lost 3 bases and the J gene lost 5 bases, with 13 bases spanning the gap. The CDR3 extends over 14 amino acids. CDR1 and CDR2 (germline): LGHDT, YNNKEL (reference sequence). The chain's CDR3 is CASSQLDGWTEAFF. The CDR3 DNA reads TGTGCCAGCAGCCAGCTTGATGGCTGGACTGAAGCTTTCTTT.

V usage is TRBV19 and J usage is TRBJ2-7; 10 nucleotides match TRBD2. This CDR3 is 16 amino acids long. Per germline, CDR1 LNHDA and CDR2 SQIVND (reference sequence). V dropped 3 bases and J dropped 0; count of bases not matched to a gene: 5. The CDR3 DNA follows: TGTGCCAGTAGTATGCTAGCGGGGGCTTCCTCCTACGAGCAGTACTTC. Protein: CASSMLAGASSYEQYF.

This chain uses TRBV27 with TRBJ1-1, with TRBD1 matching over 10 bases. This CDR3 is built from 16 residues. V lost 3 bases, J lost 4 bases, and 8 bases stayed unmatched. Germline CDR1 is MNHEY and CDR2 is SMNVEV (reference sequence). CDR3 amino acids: CASSFIGQGVGTEAFF. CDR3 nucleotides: TGTGCCAGCAGTTTTATCGGACAGGGGGTAGGCACTGAAGCTTTCTTT.

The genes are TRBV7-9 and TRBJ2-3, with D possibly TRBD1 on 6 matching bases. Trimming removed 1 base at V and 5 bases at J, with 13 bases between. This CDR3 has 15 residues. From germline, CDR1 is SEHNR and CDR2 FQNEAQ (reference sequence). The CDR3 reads CASSLGDRGGDTQYF. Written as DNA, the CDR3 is TGTGCCAGCAGCTTAGGGGATAGAGGGGGAGATACGCAGTATTTT.

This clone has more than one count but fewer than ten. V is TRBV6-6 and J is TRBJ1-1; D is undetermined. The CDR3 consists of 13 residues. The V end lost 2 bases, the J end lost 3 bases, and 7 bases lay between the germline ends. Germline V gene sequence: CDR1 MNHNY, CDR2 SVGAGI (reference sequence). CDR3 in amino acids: CASSYGQDTEAFF. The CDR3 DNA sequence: TGTGCCAGCAGTTACGGTCAGGACACTGAAGCTTTCTTT.

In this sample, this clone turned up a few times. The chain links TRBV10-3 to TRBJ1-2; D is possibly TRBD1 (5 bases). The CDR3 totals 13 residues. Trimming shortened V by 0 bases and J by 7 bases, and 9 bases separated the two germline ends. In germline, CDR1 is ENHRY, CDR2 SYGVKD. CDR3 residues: CAISESTATGYTF. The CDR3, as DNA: TGTGCCATCAGTGAGTCGACAGCGACTGGCTACACCTTC.

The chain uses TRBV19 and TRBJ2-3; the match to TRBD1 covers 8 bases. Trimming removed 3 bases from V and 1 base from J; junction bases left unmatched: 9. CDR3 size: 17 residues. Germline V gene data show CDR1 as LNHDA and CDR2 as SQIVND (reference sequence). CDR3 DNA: TGTGCCAGTAGTATCCGATCAGGGGGCCGGGGCACAGATACGCAGTATTTT. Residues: CASSIRSGGRGTDTQYF.

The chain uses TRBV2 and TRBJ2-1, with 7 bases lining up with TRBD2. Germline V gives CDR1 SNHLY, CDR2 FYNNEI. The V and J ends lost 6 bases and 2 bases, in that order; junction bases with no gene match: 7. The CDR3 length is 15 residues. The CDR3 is CASRGERGTYNEQFF. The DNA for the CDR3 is TGTGCCAGCAGGGGAGAGCGGGGAACCTACAATGAGCAGTTCTTC.

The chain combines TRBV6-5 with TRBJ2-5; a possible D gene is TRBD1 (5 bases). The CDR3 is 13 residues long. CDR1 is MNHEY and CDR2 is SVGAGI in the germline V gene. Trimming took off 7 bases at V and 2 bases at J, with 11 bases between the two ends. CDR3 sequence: CASMSDTQETQYF. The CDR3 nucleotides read TGTGCCAGCATGTCGGACACTCAAGAGACCCAGTACTTC.

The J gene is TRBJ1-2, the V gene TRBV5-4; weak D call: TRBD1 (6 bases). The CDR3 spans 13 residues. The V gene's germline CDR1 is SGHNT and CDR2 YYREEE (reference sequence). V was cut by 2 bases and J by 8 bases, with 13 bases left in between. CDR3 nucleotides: TGTGCCAGCAGCTTACAGGGATTGGAGGGCTACACCTTC. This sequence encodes CASSLQGLEGYTF.

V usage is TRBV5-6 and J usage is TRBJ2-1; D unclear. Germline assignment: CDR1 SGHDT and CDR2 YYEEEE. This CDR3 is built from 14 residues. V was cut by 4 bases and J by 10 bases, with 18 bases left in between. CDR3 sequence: CASSEVTGSWEQFF. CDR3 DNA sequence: TGTGCCAGCAGCGAGGTTACCGGGTCCTGGGAGCAGTTCTTC. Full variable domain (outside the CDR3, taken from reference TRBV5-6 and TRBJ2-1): DAGVTQSPTHLIKTRGQQVTLRCSPKSGHDTVSWYQQALGQGPQFIFQYYEEEERQRGNFPDRFSGHQFPNYSSELNVNALLLGDSALYLCASSEVTGSWEQFFGPGTRLTVL.

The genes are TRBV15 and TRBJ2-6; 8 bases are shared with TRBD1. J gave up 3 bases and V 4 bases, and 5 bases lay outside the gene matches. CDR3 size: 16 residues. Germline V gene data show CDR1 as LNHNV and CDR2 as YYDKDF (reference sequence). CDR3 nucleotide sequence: TGTGCCACCAGCAAAACAGGGGGTAGTGGGGCCAACGTCCTGACTTTC. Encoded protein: CATSKTGGSGANVLTF.

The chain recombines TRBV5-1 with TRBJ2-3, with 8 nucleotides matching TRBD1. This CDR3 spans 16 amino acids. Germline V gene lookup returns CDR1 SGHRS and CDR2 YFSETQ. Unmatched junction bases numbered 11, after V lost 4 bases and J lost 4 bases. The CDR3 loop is CASSHPGQVGADTQYF. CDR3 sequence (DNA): TGCGCCAGCAGCCACCCGGGACAGGTCGGCGCAGATACGCAGTATTTT.

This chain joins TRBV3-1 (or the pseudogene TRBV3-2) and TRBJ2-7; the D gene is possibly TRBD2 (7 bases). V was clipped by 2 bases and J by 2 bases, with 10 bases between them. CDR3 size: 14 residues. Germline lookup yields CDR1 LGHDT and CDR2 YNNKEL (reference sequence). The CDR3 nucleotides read TGTGCCAGCAGCCAACTAGGGGGGGCCTACGAGCAGTACTTC. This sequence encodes CASSQLGGAYEQYF.

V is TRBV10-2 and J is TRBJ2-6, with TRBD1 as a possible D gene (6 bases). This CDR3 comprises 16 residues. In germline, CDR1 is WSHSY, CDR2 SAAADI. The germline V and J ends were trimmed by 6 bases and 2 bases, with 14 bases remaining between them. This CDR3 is CASRHPQGTGANVLTF. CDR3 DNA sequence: TGCGCCAGCAGACACCCACAGGGAACTGGGGCCAACGTCCTGACTTTC.

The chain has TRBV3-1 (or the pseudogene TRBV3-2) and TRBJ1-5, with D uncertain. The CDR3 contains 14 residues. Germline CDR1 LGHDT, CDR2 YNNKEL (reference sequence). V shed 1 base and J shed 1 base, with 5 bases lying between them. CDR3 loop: CASSQGASNQPQHF. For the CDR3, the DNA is TGTGCCAGCAGCCAAGGAGCCAGCAATCAGCCCCAGCATTTT.

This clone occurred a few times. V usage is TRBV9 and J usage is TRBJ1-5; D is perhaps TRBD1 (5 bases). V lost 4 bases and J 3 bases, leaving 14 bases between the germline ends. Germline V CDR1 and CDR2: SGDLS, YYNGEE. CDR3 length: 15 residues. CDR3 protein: CASSSTDRTNQPQHF. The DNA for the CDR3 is TGTGCCAGCAGCTCCACCGACAGAACCAATCAGCCCCAGCATTTT. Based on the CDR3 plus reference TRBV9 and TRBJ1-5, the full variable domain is DSGVTQTPKHLITATGQRVTLRCSPRSGDLSVYWYQQSLDQGLQFLIQYYNGEERAKGNILERFSAQQFPDLHSELNLSSLELGDSALYFCASSSTDRTNQPQHFGDGTRLSIL.